Shown below are 5 T cell receptor beta chains from a single sample sequenced in a study of cytomegalovirus exposure and HLA in healthy donors. 60 Vbeta and 13 Jbeta primers were used in PCR. The assay was immunoSEQ multiplex PCR, and TCRdb's table has in-frame clones only and misses some. The repertoire has a few hundred thousand clones, about 93% of them found once; the top ten carry around 1.7%. Sequencing used PBMCs. The origin of the receptors is a girl aged 2 to 10 in good health and CMV-seronegative.

The chain links TRBV25-1 to TRBJ1-2; TRBD1 aligns across 7 bases. The CDR3 contains 13 residues. Per the germline V gene, CDR1 is MGHDK and CDR2 is SYGVNS. CDR3 coding DNA: TGTGCGTCGACAGGGCCTACTAACTATGGCTACACCTTC. Its translation: CASTGPTNYGYTF.

This clone came up once. The genes are TRBV21-1 and TRBJ2-3; the DNA was not used to check the table's D call, TRBD2. TRBV21-1 is flagged as a pseudogene. This CDR3 contains 14 residues. CDR3 nucleotides: TGTGCCAGCTCTACTAGCGGGAGCACAGATACGCAGTATTTT. Amino acids: CASSTSGSTDTQYF.

The V gene is TRBV7-9, the J gene TRBJ2-7; TRBD1 is a possible D gene (6 bases). The CDR3 is made up of 15 amino acids. The germline V gene encodes CDR1 SEHNR and CDR2 FQNEAQ (reference sequence). V lost 5 bases and J lost 6, with 20 bases in between. The CDR3 coding sequence is TGTGCCAGCAGCCGCGCCGGGACACTAAAAGGCGAGCAGTACTTC. Translating gives CASSRAGTLKGEQYF. Full variable domain (rest looked up from reference TRBV7-9 and TRBJ2-7): DTGVSQNPRHKITKRGQNVTFRCDPISEHNRLYWYRQTLGQGPEFLTYFQNEAQLEKSRLLSDRFSAERPKGSFSTLEIQRTEQGDSAMYLCASSRAGTLKGEQYFGPGTRLTVT.

V gene TRBV30 combines with J gene TRBJ2-3, with 12 bases fitting TRBD2. This CDR3 comprises 16 residues. V trimming: 6 bases; J trimming: 3 bases; junction bases outside the gene matches: 10. Germline V gene sequence: CDR1 GTSNPN, CDR2 SVGIG (reference sequence). This CDR3 is CACLAGGPSKTDTQYF. The CDR3 DNA is TGTGCCTGTCTAGCGGGGGGGCCCTCCAAGACAGATACGCAGTATTTT.

The chain combines TRBV27 with TRBJ2-4, with 12 bases identical to TRBD1. Germline CDR1 is MNHEY and CDR2 is SMNVEV (reference sequence). Trimming removed 3 bases from V and 8 bases from J; junction bases left unmatched: 8. This CDR3 spans 16 amino acids. DNA of the CDR3: TGTGCCAGCAGTTTCCTTGGGACAGGGGGCTTGGACATTCAGTACTTC. Translated, it gives CASSFLGTGGLDIQYF.